Presented here are 23 T cell receptor beta chains from one specimen sequenced in a study of T cell clusters in autoimmune cytopenias. One tube held mixed TRB-A and TRB-B primer pools for touch-down PCR. TCRdb reprocessed the multiplex PCR reads and reports one entry per CDR3 protein, with no DNA. Across roughly 8,100 distinct CDR3 sequences, the top ten clones capture roughly 5.9% of the sample. TRB was amplified from 250 ng of peripheral blood genomic DNA per sample. The sequencing sample was made of peripheral blood. These receptor sequences come from a human donor with an autoimmune cytopenia or autoimmune hepatitis (not recorded which).

This rearrangement joins TRBV5-1 to TRBJ2-1; TCRdb designates TRBD2, a call that cannot be tested without DNA. The CDR3 runs 12 residues. Germline V lookup: CDR1 SGHRS, CDR2 YFSETQ. The CDR3 reads CASSLAGEEQFF.

In terms of frequency, this clonotype is medium-sized (0.01 to 0.1%). The V gene is TRBV13, the J gene TRBJ2-5. CDR1 PRHDT and CDR2 FYEKMQ come from the germline V gene (reference sequence). This CDR3 comprises 13 residues. This CDR3 reads CASRGQKGETQYF. The full variable domain, in which reference TRBV13 and TRBJ2-5 provide the parts outside the CDR3, is AAGVIQSPRHLIKEKRETATLKCYPIPRHDTVYWYQQGPGQDPQFLISFYEKMQSDKGSIPDRFSAQQFSDYHSELNMSSLELGDSALYFCASRGQKGETQYFGPGTRLLVL.

The chain has TRBV6-1 and TRBJ2-6; the TCRdb call, TRBD1, lacks DNA for checking. The CDR3 is made up of 15 amino acids. Germline CDR1 and CDR2: MNHNS and SASEGT. The CDR3 sequence: CASSGTGDGANVLTF.

This clonotype is called medium-sized based on its frequency. The chain recombines TRBV6-5 with TRBJ2-2; TCRdb calls TRBD2, which cannot be checked without DNA. Germline assignment: CDR1 MNHEY and CDR2 SVGAGI. The CDR3 is 16 amino acids. Here the CDR3 reads CASRRTSGRATGELFF.

The genes are TRBV20-1 and TRBJ2-7; TCRdb's D call of TRBD2 is untestable without DNA. This CDR3 has 13 residues. Germline lookup yields CDR1 DFQATT and CDR2 SNEGSKA (reference sequence). CDR3 in amino acids: CSALLAGDGEQYF.

V is TRBV28 and J is TRBJ1-5; TCRdb calls TRBD1, which cannot be checked without DNA. Germline V gene lookup returns CDR1 MDHEN and CDR2 SYDVKM. The CDR3 has 16 residues. Here the CDR3 reads CASSWRDRGYNQPQHF.

This clonotype is identified as medium-sized from frequency. The chain joins TRBV19 to TRBJ2-3; as DNA is missing, the TRBD2 call by TCRdb cannot be tested. The CDR3 has 15 amino acids. CDR1 is LNHDA, CDR2 SQIVND, per germline (reference sequence). This CDR3 reads CASSIGPLSTDTQYF.

This clonotype registers medium-sized by frequency. The CDR3 sequence is CATSRDPQAEQYF. The V call is TRBV15, the J call TRBJ2-7. This CDR3 region has 13 residues. Germline assignment: CDR1 LNHNV and CDR2 YYDKDF (reference sequence). The whole variable domain, remainder taken from reference TRBV15 and TRBJ2-7, is DAMVIQNPRYQVTQFGKPVTLSCSQTLNHNVMYWYQQKSSQAPKLLFHYYDKDFNNEADTPDNFQSRRPNTSFCFLDIRSPGLGDTAMYLCATSRDPQAEQYFGPGTRLTVT.

This clonotype registers medium-sized by frequency. The rearrangement uses TRBV19 and TRBJ2-3; without DNA, the TCRdb call of TRBD2 cannot be checked. Germline lookup yields CDR1 LNHDA and CDR2 SQIVND (reference sequence). The CDR3 loop spans 15 amino acids. CDR3 sequence reads: CASSPPGLAGYTQYF. Based on the CDR3 plus reference TRBV19 and TRBJ2-3, the full variable domain is DGGITQSPKYLFRKEGQNVTLSCEQNLNHDAMYWYRQDPGQGLRLIYYSQIVNDFQKGDIAEGYSVSREKKESFPLTVTSAQKNPTAFYLCASSPPGLAGYTQYFGPGTRLTVL.

The chain links TRBV27 to TRBJ2-7; TCRdb's D gene call, TRBD1, goes unchecked for lack of DNA. CDR3 length: 16 residues. CDR1 and CDR2 from the germline V gene are MNHEY and SMNVEV (reference sequence). This CDR3 reads CASRPGQSLNFYEQYF.

The V and J genes are TRBV19 and TRBJ1-3. This CDR3 contains 15 residues. CDR1 and CDR2 from the germline V gene are LNHDA and SQIVND (reference sequence). This CDR3 reads CASRISAGGGNTIYF.

This clonotype shows up as medium-sized (0.01 to 0.1%) by frequency. The V call is TRBV27, the J call TRBJ1-6; the D call of TRBD1 rests on TCRdb alone, since no DNA is present to check it. Germline values: CDR1 MNHEY, CDR2 SMNVEV (reference sequence). CDR3 length: 14 amino acids. CDR3 sequence: CASSYREGNSPLHF.

This chain connects TRBV20-1 to TRBJ2-7; TCRdb indicates TRBD2, and absent DNA this call remains unverified. This CDR3 is built from 12 residues. Germline V gene sequence: CDR1 DFQATT, CDR2 SNEGSKA (reference sequence). CDR3 protein: CSALAGDYEQYF.

This rearrangement joins TRBV6-5 to TRBJ2-7. This CDR3 is 14 amino acids long. In germline, CDR1 is MNHEY, CDR2 SVGAGI. CDR3 in amino acids: CASGYGQIAYEQYF.

By frequency, this clonotype is medium-sized (0.01 to 0.1%). The chain uses TRBV18 and TRBJ2-1; TCRdb picks TRBD1, but there is no DNA to check that call. The CDR3 totals 14 residues. CDR1 is KGHSH, CDR2 LQKENI, per germline. CDR3 residues: CASSLQQGYNEQFF.

Frequency places this clonotype as medium-sized (0.01 to 0.1%). This chain joins TRBV12-3 or TRBV12-4 and TRBJ1-6; checking the TCRdb D call of TRBD1 is not possible without DNA. CDR3 length: 14 amino acids. CDR3 in amino acids: CASGWDRGDSPLHF.

The genes are TRBV12-3 or TRBV12-4 and TRBJ1-5. The CDR3 is made up of 14 amino acids. The CDR3 is CASSFGVADQPQHF.

The gene calls are TRBV6-1 and TRBJ1-1. The CDR3 has 15 residues. CDR1 is MNHNS and CDR2 is SASEGT in the germline V gene. The CDR3 region is CASSEGWTSPTEAFF.

The gene calls are TRBV7-9 and TRBJ2-1; TCRdb lists TRBD2, though no DNA is available to test this call. CDR1 and CDR2 from the germline V gene are SEHNR and FQNEAQ (reference sequence). This CDR3 has 16 amino acids. CDR3 sequence: CASSLGGTSGGNEQFF.

According to its frequency, this clonotype is medium-sized. The genes are TRBV27 and TRBJ1-6; absent DNA, TCRdb's TRBD1 call cannot be checked. The length of the CDR3 is 15 residues. Germline V gene lookup returns CDR1 MNHEY and CDR2 SMNVEV (reference sequence). Here the CDR3 reads CASSMRGTGSSPLHF.

Considering frequency, this clonotype is medium-sized. J is TRBJ2-5 and V is TRBV29-1; TCRdb gives TRBD1 as the D gene, but with no DNA this cannot be confirmed. This CDR3 comprises 13 residues. Germline V CDR1 and CDR2: SQVTM, ANQGSEA. The CDR3 reads CSVNRDIKETQYF.

The chain uses TRBV7-9 and TRBJ2-1; TCRdb's D gene call, TRBD2, goes unchecked for lack of DNA. Germline V gives CDR1 SEHNR, CDR2 FQNEAQ (reference sequence). This CDR3 comprises 14 residues. CDR3: CASSFSLAGGEGFF.

This chain links TRBV18 with TRBJ2-1; the D gene TCRdb calls, TRBD1, cannot be checked with no DNA. The CDR3 runs to 13 residues. Per germline, CDR1 KGHSH and CDR2 LQKENI. CDR3 amino acids: CASSPPPGNEQFF. The full variable domain, in which reference TRBV18 and TRBJ2-1 provide the parts outside the CDR3, is NAGVMQNPRHLVRRRGQEARLRCSPMKGHSHVYWYRQLPEEGLKFMVYLQKENIIDESGMPKERFSAEFPKEGPSILRIQQVVRGDSAAYFCASSPPPGNEQFFGPGTRLTVL.